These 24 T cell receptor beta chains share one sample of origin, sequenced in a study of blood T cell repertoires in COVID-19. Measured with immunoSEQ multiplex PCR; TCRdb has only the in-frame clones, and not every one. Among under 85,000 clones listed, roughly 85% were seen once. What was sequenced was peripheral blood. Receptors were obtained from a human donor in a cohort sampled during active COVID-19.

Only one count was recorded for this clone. This chain's CDR3 is CASSWGLAGHTDTQYF. CDR3 sequence (DNA): TGTGCCAGCAGCTGGGGACTAGCGGGGCACACAGATACGCAGTATTTT. This chain joins TRBV7-9 and TRBJ2-3, with 13 bases lining up with TRBD2. Germline CDR1 and CDR2: SEHNR and FQNEAQ (reference sequence). The CDR3 runs 16 residues. J lost 2 bases, V lost 4 bases, and 3 bases had no gene match.

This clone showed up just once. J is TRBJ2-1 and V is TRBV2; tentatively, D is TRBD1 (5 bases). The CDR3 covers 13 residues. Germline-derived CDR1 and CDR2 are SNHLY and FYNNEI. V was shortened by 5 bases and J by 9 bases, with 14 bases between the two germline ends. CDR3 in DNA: TGTGCCAGCAGTACCGGACAAGTAGGTGAGCAGTTCTTC. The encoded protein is CASSTGQVGEQFF.

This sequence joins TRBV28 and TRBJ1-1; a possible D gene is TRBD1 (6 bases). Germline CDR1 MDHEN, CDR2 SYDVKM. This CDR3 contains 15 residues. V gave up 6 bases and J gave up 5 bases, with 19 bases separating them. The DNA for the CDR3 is TGTGCCAGCAGACCACAGGGCCCACGGGATACTGAAGCTTTCTTT. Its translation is CASRPQGPRDTEAFF.

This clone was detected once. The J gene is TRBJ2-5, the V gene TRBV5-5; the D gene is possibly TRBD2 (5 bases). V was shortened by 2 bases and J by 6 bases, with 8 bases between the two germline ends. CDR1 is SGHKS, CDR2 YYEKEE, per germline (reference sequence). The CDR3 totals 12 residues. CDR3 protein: CASSFTGKTQYF. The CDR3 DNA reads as TGTGCCAGCAGCTTCACGGGGAAGACCCAGTACTTC. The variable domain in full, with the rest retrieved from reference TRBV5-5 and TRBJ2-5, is DAGVTQSPTHLIKTRGQQVTLRCSPISGHKSVSWYQQVLGQGPQFIFQYYEKEERGRGNFPDRFSARQFPNYSSELNVNALLLGDSALYLCASSFTGKTQYFGPGTRLLVL.

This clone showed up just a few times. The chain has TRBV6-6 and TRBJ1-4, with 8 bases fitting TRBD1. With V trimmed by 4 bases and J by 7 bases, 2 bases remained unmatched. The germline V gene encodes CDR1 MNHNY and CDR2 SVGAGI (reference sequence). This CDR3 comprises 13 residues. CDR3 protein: CASSWTGPEKLFF. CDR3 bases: TGTGCCAGCAGTTGGACAGGGCCTGAAAAACTGTTTTTT.

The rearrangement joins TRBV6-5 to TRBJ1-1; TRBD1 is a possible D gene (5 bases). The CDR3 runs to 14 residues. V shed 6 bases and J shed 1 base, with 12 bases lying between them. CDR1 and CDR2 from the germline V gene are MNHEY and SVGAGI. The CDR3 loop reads CASSRQTRNTEAFF. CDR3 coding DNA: TGTGCCAGCAGCCGACAGACCAGGAACACTGAAGCTTTCTTT.

CDR3 bases: TGTGCCAGCAGCCACGGGACAGGGGGCTACGAGCAGTACTTC. Translating gives CASSHGTGGYEQYF. This chain joins TRBV11-1 and TRBJ2-7, with 11 bases identical to TRBD1. Looked up from germline, CDR1 is SGHAT and CDR2 is FQDESV (reference sequence). Unmatched junction bases numbered 3, after V lost 5 bases and J lost 3 bases. The CDR3 loop spans 14 amino acids.

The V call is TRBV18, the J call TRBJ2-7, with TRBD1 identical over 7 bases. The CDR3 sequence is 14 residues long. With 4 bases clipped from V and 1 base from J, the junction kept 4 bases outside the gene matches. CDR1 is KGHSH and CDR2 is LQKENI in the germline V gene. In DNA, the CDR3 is TGTGCCAGCTCACGGGACAGCGGATCCTACGAGCAGTACTTC. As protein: CASSRDSGSYEQYF.

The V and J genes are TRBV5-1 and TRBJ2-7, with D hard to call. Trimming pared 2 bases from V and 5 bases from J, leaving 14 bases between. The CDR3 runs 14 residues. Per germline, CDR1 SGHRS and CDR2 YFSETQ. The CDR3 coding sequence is TGCGCCAGCAGCTTCCGATCCCCAAGCAACGAGCAGTACTTC. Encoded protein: CASSFRSPSNEQYF.

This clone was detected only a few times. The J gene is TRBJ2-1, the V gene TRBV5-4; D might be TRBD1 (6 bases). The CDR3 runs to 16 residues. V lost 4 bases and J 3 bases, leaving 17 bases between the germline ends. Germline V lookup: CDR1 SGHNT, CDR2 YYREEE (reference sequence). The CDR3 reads CASSVEAGANYNEQFF. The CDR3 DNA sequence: TGTGCCAGCAGCGTGGAGGCAGGGGCAAACTACAATGAGCAGTTCTTC.

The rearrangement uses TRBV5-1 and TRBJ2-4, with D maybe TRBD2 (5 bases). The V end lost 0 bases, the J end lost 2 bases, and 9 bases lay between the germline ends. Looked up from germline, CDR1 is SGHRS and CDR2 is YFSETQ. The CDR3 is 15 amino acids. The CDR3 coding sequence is TGCGCCAGCAGCTTGGGCCGGGGATCCAAAAACATTCAGTACTTC. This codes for CASSLGRGSKNIQYF. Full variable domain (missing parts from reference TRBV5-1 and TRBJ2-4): KAGVTQTPRYLIKTRGQQVTLSCSPISGHRSVSWYQQTPGQGLQFLFEYFSETQRNKGNFPGRFSGRQFSNSRSEMNVSTLELGDSALYLCASSLGRGSKNIQYFGAGTRLSVL.

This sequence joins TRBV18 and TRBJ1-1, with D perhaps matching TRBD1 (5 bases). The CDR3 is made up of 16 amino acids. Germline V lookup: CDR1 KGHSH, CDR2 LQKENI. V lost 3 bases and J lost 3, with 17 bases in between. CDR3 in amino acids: CASSPPQGTLYTEAFF. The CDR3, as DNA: TGTGCCAGCTCACCTCCGCAGGGAACATTGTACACTGAAGCTTTCTTT.

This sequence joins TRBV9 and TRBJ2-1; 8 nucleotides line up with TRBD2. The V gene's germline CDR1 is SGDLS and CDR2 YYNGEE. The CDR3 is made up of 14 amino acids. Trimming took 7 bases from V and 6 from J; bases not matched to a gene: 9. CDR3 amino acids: CASGPLAGPNEQFF. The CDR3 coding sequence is TGTGCCAGCGGTCCCTTAGCGGGGCCCAATGAGCAGTTCTTC.

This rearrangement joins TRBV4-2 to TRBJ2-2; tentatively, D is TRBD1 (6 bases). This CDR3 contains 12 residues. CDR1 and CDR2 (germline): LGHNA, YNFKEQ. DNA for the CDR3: TGTGCGGTCAGGGGTCCCACCGGGGAGCTGTTTTTT. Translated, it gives CAVRGPTGELFF.

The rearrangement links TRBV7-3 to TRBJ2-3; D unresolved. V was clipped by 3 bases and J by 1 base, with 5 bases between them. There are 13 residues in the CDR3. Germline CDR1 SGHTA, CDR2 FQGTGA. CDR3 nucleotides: TGTGCCAGCAGCTTCTCGGGCACAGATACGCAGTATTTT. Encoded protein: CASSFSGTDTQYF. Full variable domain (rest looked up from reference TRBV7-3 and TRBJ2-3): GAGVSQTPSNKVTEKGKYVELRCDPISGHTALYWYRQSLGQGPEFLIYFQGTGAADDSGLPNDRFFAVRPEGSVSTLKIQRTERGDSAVYLCASSFSGTDTQYFGPGTRLTVL.

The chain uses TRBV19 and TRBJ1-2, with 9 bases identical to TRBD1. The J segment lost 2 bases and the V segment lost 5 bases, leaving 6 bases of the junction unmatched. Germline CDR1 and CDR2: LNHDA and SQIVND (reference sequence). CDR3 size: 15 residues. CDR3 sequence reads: CASSVHRGLNYGYTF. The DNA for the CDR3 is TGTGCCAGTAGTGTGCACAGGGGGCTGAACTATGGCTACACCTTC.

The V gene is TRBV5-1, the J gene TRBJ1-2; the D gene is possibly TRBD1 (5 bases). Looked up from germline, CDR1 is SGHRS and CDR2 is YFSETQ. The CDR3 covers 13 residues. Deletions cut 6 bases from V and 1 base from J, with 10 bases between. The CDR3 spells CASKTEINYGYTF. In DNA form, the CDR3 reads TGCGCCAGCAAGACAGAAATTAACTATGGCTACACCTTC.

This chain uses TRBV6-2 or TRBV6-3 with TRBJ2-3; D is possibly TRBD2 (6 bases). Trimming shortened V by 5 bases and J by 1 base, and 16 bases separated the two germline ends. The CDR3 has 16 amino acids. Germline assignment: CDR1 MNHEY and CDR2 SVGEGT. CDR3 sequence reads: CASSLRTGERTDTQYF. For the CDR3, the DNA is TGTGCCAGCAGTCTACGGACGGGGGAGCGCACAGATACGCAGTATTTT.

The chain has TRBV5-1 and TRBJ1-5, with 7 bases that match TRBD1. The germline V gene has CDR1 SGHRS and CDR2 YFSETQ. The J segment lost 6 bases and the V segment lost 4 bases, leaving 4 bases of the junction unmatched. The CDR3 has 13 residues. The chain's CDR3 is CASSLGQAQPQHF. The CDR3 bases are TGCGCCAGCAGCCTCGGACAGGCTCAGCCCCAGCATTTT.

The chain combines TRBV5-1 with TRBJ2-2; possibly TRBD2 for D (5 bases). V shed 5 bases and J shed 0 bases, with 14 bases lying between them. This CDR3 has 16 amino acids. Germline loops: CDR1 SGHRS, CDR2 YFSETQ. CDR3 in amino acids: CASSWGVQTNTGELFF. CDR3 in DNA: TGCGCCAGCAGTTGGGGAGTACAGACGAACACCGGGGAGCTGTTTTTT.

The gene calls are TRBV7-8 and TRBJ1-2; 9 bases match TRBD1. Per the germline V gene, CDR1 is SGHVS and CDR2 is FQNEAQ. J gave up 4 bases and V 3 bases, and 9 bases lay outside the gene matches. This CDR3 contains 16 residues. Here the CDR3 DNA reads TGTGCCAGCAGCTTTCTAGAACAGGGGGCGGTCTATGGCTACACCTTC. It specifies CASSFLEQGAVYGYTF.

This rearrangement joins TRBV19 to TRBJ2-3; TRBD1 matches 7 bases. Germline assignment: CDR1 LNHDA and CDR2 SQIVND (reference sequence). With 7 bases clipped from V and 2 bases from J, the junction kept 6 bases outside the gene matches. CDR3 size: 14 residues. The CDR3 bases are TGTGCCAGTAAAGCTACAGGGGCCACAGATACGCAGTATTTT. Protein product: CASKATGATDTQYF.

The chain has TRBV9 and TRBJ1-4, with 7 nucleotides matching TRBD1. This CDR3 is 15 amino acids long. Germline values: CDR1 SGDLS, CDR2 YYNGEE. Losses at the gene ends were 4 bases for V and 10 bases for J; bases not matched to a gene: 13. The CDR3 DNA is TGTGCCAGCAGCCAAAAGGGGGCCTTAGGCGGAAAACTGTTTTTT. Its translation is CASSQKGALGGKLFF.

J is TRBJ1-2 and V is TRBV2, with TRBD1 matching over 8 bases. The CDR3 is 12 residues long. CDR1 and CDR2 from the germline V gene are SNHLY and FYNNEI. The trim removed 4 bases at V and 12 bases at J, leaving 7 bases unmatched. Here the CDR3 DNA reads TGTGCCAGCAGTGCGGGACAGGTATTGCACACCTTC. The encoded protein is CASSAGQVLHTF. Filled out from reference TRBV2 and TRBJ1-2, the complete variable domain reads EPEVTQTPSHQVTQMGQEVILRCVPISNHLYFYWYRQILGQKVEFLVSFYNNEISEKSEIFDDQFSVERPDGSNFTLKIRSTKLEDSAMYFCASSAGQVLHTFGSGTRLTVV.